This T cell receptor (beta chain) was sequenced for a study of blood T cells in healthy people across ages. Overall study context: Capture by template switching was about one barcoded beta molecule per two T cells.

Each of the donors had roughly 9.3 milliliters of peripheral blood drawn into EDTA-treated Vacutainer tubes. Extractions gave at least 5.5 micrograms of total RNA per sample. Primers used in a second PCR of about 6 to 11 cycles were a sample-barcoded 5' primer and a J-beta primer mix. TCRdb re-called the 5' RACE reads through MiXCR, storing one row per CDR3 protein. The repertoire consists of about 640,000 distinct CDR3 sequences, with approximately 59% occurring once and the leading ten covering about two fifths. Sequencing was carried out using blood. This sequence was found in a man aged 60-69 years in good health.

This CDR3 reads CSARVRGDEQFF. The CDR3 bases are TGCAGTGCTAGAGTCCGTGGCGATGAGCAGTTCTTC. This rearrangement joins TRBV20-1 to TRBJ2-1; no clear D gene. The V gene lost 1 base and the J gene lost 8 bases, with 9 bases spanning the gap. Germline-derived CDR1 and CDR2 are DFQATT and SNEGSKA (reference sequence). This CDR3 has 12 amino acids.